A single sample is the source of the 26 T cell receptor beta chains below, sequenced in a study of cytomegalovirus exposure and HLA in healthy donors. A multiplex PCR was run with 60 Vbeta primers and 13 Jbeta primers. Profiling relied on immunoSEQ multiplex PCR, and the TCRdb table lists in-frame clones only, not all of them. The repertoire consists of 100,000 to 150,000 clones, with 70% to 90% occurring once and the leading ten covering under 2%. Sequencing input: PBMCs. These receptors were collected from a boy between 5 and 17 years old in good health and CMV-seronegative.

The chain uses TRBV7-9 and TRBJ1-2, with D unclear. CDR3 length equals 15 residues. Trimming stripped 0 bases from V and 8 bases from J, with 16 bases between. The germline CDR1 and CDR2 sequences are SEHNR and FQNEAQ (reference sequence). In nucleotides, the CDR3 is TGTGCCAGCAGCTTAGCTCAAGGGCCGGGAGAGGGCTACACCTTC. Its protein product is CASSLAQGPGEGYTF.

For the CDR3, the DNA is TGTGCCAGCAGCCAAGAAGAGGGTTATAATTCACCCCTCCACTTT. This encodes CASSQEEGYNSPLHF. The chain joins TRBV4-2 to TRBJ1-6, with D hard to call. The CDR3 length is 15 residues. Looked up from germline, CDR1 is LGHNA and CDR2 is YNFKEQ. V lost 0 bases to trimming and J lost 4 bases, with 7 bases between them.

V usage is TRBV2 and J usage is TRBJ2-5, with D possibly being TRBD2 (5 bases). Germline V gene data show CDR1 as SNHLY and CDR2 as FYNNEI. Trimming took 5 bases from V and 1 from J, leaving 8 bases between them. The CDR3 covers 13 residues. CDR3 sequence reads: CASSRGSQETQYF. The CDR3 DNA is TGTGCCAGCAGTCGGGGTTCCCAAGAGACCCAGTACTTC. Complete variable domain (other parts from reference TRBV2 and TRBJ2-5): EPEVTQTPSHQVTQMGQEVILRCVPISNHLYFYWYRQILGQKVEFLVSFYNNEISEKSEIFDDQFSVERPDGSNFTLKIRSTKLEDSAMYFCASSRGSQETQYFGPGTRLLVL.

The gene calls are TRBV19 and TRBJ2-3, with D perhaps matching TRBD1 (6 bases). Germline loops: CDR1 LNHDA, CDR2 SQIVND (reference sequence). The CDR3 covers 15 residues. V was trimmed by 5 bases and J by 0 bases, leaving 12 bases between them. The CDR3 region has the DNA TGTGCCAGTAGTCCGAGGACAGTTAGCACAGATACGCAGTATTTT. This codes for CASSPRTVSTDTQYF.

CDR3 amino acids: CAWSVNAGGQPQHF. The CDR3 nucleotides are TGTGCCTGGAGTGTAAACGCGGGTGGTCAGCCCCAGCATTTT. V gene TRBV30 combines with J gene TRBJ1-5, with no clear D. The CDR3 runs to 14 residues. Trimming cost V 0 bases and J 6 bases, with 12 bases left between them. Germline CDR1 and CDR2: GTSNPN and SVGIG (reference sequence).

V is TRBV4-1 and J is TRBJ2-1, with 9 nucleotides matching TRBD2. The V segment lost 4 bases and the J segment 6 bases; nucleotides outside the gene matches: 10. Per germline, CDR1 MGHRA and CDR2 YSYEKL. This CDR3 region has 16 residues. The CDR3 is CASSPPTAGGFNEQFF. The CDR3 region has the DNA TGCGCCAGCAGCCCCCCCACTGCGGGGGGGTTCAATGAGCAGTTCTTC.

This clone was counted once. The CDR3 region is CASSAFGSTNEKLFF. Here the CDR3 DNA reads TGTGCCAGCAGCGCATTCGGGTCAACTAATGAAAAACTGTTTTTT. The gene calls are TRBV9 and TRBJ1-4, with unresolved D. The V end lost 3 bases, the J end lost 0 bases, and 9 bases lay between the germline ends. The CDR3 covers 15 residues. Germline V gene data show CDR1 as SGDLS and CDR2 as YYNGEE.

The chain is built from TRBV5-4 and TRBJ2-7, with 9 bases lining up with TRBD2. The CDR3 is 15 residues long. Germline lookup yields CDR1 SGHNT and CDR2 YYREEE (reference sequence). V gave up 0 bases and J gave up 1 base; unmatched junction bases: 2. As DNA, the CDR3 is TGTGCCAGCAGCTTGGGGGCGGGGGGGTCCTACGAGCAGTACTTC. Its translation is CASSLGAGGSYEQYF.

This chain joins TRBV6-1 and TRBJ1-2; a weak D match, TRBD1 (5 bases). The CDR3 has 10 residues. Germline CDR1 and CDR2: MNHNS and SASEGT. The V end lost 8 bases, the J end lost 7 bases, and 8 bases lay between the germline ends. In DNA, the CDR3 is TGTGCCAGCCGGGGGGGTGGCTACACCTTC. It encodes CASRGGGYTF.

The CDR3 reads CASSSRDRATEQYF. The CDR3, as DNA: TGTGCCAGCAGCTCCCGGGACAGGGCTACCGAGCAGTACTTC. The chain is built from TRBV5-4 and TRBJ2-7; 9 positions match TRBD1. Germline CDR1 and CDR2: SGHNT and YYREEE (reference sequence). The CDR3 extends over 14 amino acids. The ends lost 3 bases at V and 6 bases at J; junction bases unmatched: 7.

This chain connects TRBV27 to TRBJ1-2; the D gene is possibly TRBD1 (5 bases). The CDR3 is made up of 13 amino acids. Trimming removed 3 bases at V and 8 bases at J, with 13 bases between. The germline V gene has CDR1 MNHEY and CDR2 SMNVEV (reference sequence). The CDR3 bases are TGTGCCAGCAGTTTCGGCAGGGATAGAGGCTACACCTTC. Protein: CASSFGRDRGYTF.

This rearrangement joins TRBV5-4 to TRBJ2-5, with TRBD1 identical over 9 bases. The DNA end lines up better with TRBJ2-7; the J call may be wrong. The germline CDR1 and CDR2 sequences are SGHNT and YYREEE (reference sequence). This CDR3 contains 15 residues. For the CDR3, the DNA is TGTGCCAGCAGCCCCGGGACAGGGTCTGTGAACGAGCAGTACTTC. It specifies CASSPGTGSVNEQYF.

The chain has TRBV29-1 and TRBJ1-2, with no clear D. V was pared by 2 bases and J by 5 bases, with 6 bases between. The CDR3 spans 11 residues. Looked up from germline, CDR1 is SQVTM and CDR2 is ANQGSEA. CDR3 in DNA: TGCAGCGTTGAATTGAGGTATGGCTACACCTTC. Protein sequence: CSVELRYGYTF.

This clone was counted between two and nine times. The CDR3 DNA follows: TGCGCCAGCAGCTTCCGCGGGGGTACCACTGAAGCTTTCTTT. The encoded protein is CASSFRGGTTEAFF. The V call is TRBV5-1, the J call TRBJ1-1; possibly TRBD1 for D (5 bases). CDR1 and CDR2 from the germline V gene are SGHRS and YFSETQ. V lost 2 bases and J lost 4, with 12 bases in between. The CDR3 extends over 14 amino acids.

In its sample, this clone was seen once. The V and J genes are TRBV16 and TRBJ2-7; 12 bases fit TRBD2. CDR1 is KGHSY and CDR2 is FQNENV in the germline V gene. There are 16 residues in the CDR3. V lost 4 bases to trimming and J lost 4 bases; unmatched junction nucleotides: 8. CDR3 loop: CASSRLGLAGHYEQYF. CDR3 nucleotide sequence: TGTGCCAGCAGCCGGTTGGGACTAGCGGGTCATTACGAGCAGTACTTC.

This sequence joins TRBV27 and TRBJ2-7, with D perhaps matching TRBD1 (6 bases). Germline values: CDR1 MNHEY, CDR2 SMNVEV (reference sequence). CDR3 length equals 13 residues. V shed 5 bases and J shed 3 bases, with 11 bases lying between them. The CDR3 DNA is TGTGCCAGCAGTCCAGGACAGCACTACGAGCAGTACTTC. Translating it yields CASSPGQHYEQYF.

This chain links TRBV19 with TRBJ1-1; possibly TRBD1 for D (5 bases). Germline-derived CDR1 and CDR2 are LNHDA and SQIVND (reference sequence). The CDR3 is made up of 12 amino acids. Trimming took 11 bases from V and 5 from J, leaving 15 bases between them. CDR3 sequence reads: CAGQGRGTEAFF. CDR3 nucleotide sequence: TGTGCCGGGCAGGGACGGGGGACTGAAGCTTTCTTT.

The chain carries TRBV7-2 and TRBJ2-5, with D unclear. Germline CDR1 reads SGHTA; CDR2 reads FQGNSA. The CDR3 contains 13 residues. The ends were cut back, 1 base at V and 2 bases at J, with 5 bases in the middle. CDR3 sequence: CASSLVGQETQYF. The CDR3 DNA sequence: TGTGCCAGCAGCTTAGTCGGTCAAGAGACCCAGTACTTC.

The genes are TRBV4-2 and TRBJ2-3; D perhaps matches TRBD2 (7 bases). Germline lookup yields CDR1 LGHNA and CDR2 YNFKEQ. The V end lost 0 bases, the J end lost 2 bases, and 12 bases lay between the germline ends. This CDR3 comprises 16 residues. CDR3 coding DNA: TGTGCCAGCAGCCAAGACGGGGGGCGAAACACAGATACGCAGTATTTT. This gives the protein CASSQDGGRNTDTQYF.

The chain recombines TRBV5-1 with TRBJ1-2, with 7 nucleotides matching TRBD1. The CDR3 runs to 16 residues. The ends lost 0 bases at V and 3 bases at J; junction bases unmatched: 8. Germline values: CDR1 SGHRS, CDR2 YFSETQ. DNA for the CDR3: TGCGCCAGCAGCTTGGGTGAAGCAGGGGGAGACTATGGCTACACCTTC. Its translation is CASSLGEAGGDYGYTF.

CDR3: CASSLAGTDNSPLHF. The DNA for the CDR3 is TGCGCCAGCAGCTTGGCAGGGACAGATAATTCACCCCTCCACTTT. The chain couples TRBV5-1 to TRBJ1-6; TRBD1 agrees at 7 bases. Germline V gives CDR1 SGHRS, CDR2 YFSETQ. The J segment lost 5 bases and the V segment lost 0 bases, leaving 2 bases of the junction unmatched. This CDR3 comprises 15 residues.

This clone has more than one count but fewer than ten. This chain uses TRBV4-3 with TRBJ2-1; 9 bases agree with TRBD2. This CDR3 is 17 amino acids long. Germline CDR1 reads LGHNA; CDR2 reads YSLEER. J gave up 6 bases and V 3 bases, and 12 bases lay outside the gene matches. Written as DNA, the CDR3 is TGCGCCAGCAGCCACCTAGCGGGACGGGGTGATCCCAATGAGCAGTTCTTC. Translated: CASSHLAGRGDPNEQFF.

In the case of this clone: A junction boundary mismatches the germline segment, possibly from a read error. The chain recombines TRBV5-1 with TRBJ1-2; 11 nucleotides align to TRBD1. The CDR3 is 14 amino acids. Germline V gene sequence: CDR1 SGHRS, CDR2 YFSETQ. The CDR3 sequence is CASSPGQGASGYPF. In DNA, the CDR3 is TGCGCCAGCAGCCCAGGACAGGGGGCGTCCGGCTACCCCTTC.

DNA for the CDR3: TGTGCCAGCAGCCCCGGGTCCTACGAGCAGTACTTC. This encodes CASSPGSYEQYF. The chain couples TRBV9 to TRBJ2-7; D call uncertain. The length of the CDR3 is 12 residues. CDR1 and CDR2 (germline): SGDLS, YYNGEE. V lost 4 bases and J 1 base, leaving 6 bases between the germline ends. The full variable domain, with the rest looked up from reference TRBV9 and TRBJ2-7, is DSGVTQTPKHLITATGQRVTLRCSPRSGDLSVYWYQQSLDQGLQFLIQYYNGEERAKGNILERFSAQQFPDLHSELNLSSLELGDSALYFCASSPGSYEQYFGPGTRLTVT.

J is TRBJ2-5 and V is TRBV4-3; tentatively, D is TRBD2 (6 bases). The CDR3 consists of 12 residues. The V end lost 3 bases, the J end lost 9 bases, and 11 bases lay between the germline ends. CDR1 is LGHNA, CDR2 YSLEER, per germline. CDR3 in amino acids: CASSQGGGAQYF. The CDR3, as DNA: TGCGCCAGCAGCCAGGGCGGAGGGGCCCAGTACTTC.

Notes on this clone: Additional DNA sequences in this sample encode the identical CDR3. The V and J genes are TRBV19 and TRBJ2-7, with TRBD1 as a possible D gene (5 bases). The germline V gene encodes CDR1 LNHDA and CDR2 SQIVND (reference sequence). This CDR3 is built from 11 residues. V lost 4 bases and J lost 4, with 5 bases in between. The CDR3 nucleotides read TGTGCCAGTAGTACAGGGTACGAGCAGTACTTC. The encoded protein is CASSTGYEQYF.